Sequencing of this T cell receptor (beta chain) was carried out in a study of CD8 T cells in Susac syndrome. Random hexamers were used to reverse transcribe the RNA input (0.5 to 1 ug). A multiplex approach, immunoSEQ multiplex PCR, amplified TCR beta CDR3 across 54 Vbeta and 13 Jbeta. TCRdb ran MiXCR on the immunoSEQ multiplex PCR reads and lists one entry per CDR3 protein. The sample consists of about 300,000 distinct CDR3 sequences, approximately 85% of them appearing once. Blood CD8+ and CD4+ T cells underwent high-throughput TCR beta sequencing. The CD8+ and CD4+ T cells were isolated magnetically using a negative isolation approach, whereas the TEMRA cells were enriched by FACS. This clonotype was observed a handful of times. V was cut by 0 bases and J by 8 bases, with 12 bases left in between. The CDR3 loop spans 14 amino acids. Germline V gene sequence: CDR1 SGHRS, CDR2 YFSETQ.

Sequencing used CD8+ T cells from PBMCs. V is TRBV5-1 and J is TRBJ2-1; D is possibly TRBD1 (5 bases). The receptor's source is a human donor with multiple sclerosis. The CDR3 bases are TGCGCCAGCAGCTTGGAGGGGTTATTCTATGAGCAGTTCTTC. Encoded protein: CASSLEGLFYEQFF.